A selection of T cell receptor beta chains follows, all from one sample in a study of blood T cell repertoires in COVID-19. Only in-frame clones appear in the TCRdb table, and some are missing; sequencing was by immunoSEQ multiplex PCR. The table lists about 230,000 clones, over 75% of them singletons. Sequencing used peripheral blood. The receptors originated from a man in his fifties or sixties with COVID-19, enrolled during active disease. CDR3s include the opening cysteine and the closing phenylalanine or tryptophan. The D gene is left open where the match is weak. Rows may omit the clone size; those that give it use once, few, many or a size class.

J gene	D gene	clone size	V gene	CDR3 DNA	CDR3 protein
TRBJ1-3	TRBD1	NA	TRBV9	TGTGCCAGCAGCGCGGGACAGCCGAGCTCTGGAAACACCATATATTTT	CASSAGQPSSGNTIYF
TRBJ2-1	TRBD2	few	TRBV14	TGTGCCAGCAGCCCCCAGACTAGCGGGGGGGCGGATGAGCAGTTCTTC	CASSPQTSGGADEQFF
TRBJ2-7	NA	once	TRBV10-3	TGTGCCATCAGTGAGTCGTTGGCAGGGGACGATTACGAGCAGTACTTC	CAISESLAGDDYEQYF
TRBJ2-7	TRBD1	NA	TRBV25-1	TGTGCCAGCAGTGGGGATTATGGGACAGCCTCCTACGAGCAGTACTTC	CASSGDYGTASYEQYF
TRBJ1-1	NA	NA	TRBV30	TGTGCCTGGAGCCCCGGCTCTCCCGGGGATGCCTTCTTT	CAWSPGSPGDAFF
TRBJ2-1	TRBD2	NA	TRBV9	TGTGCCAGCAGCGTCCCAGCGGGGGGCCACAATGAGCAGTTCTTC	CASSVPAGGHNEQFF
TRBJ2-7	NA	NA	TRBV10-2	TGCGCCAGCCGCGGAGATTGGGACGAGCAGTACTTC	CASRGDWDEQYF
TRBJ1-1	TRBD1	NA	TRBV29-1	TGCAGCGTTGGGACAGGGGGCACTGAAGCTTTCTTT	CSVGTGGTEAFF
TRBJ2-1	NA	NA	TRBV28	TGTGCCAGCACCACAGGGTGGAATGAGCAGTTCTTC	CASTTGWNEQFF
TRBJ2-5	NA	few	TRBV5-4	TGTGCCAGCAGTCCTAGAGAAGAGACCCAGTACTTC	CASSPREETQYF
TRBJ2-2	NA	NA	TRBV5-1	TGCGCCAGCTCCCCCCGAGACTCGAACACCGGGGAGCTGTTTTTT	CASSPRDSNTGELFF
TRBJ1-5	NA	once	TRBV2	TGTGCCAGCAGTAAAAACAGGGTCCACAATCAGCCCCAGCATTTT	CASSKNRVHNQPQHF
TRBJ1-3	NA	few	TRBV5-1	TGCGCCAGCAGCCCAAGGACAAGCTCTGGAAACACCATATATTTT	CASSPRTSSGNTIYF
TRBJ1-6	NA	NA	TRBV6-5	TGTGCCAGCAGATATGGGGGAGGAGGGTCACCCCTCCACTTT	CASRYGGGGSPLHF
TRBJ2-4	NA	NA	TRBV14	TGTGCCAGCAGCCAAAACGTACAGGACATTCAGTACTTC	CASSQNVQDIQYF
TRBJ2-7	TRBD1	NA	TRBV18	TGTGCCAGCTCAACGACAGGGGTGGGCTACGAGCAGTACTTC	CASSTTGVGYEQYF
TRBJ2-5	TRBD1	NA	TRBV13	TGTGCCAGCAGCAGGGGACAGGGGGCTCTCCAAGAGACCCAGTACTTC	CASSRGQGALQETQYF